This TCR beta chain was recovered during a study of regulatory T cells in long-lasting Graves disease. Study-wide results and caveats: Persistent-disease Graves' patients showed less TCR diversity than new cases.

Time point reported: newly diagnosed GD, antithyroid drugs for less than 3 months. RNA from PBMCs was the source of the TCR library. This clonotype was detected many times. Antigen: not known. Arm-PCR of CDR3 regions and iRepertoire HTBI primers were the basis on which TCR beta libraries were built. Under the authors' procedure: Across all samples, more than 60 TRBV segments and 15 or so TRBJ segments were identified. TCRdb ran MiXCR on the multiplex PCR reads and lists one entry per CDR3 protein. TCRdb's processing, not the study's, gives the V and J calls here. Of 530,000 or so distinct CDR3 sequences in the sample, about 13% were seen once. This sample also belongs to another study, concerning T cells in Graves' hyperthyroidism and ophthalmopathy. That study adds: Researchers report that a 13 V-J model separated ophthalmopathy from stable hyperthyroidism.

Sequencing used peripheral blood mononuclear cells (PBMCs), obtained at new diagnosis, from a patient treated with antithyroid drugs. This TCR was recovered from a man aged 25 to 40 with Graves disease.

In DNA form, the CDR3 reads TGTGCCTGGAGTGCCAGGGACAGGGGTTTGAACACTGAAGCTTTCTTT. Protein sequence: CAWSARDRGLNTEAFF. The V gene is TRBV30, the J gene TRBJ1-1; 10 bases match TRBD1. CDR1 is GTSNPN and CDR2 is SVGIG in the germline V gene (reference sequence). The CDR3 is 16 amino acids. V lost 1 base, J lost 0 bases, and 5 bases stayed unmatched.